Below, 19 T cell receptor beta chains from the same sample are listed, as sequenced in a study of blood T cells in healthy people across ages. Combining a sample-barcoded 5' primer with a J-beta primer mix, a second PCR ran for about 6 to 11 cycles. TCRdb ran MiXCR on the 5' RACE reads and lists one entry per CDR3 protein. The sample consists of about 900,000 distinct CDR3 sequences, roughly 43% of them appearing once. Source material: blood. The receptors shown here come from a man aged 25-45 years in good health.

The chain carries TRBV9 and TRBJ2-1; D gene uncertain. The CDR3 is 13 amino acids. Germline V gene data show CDR1 as SGDLS and CDR2 as YYNGEE. Between the trimmed V and J ends, which lost 3 bases and 4 bases, there was a span of 8 bases. The CDR3 DNA is TGTGCCAGCAGCGAGAGCGATTACAATGAGCAGTTCTTC. Translated, it gives CASSESDYNEQFF.

CDR3 protein: CSFRVSSGGYNEQFF. CDR3 nucleotide sequence: TGCAGCTTCCGAGTTTCGAGCGGGGGTTACAATGAGCAGTTCTTC. The rearrangement joins TRBV29-1 to TRBJ2-1, with 8 bases identical to TRBD2. V shed 8 bases and J 4 bases; nucleotides not matched to a gene: 13. Germline V gives CDR1 SQVTM, CDR2 ANQGSEA. The CDR3 spans 15 residues.

J is TRBJ2-7 and V is TRBV14; TRBD1 matches 8 bases. The trim removed 3 bases at V and 6 bases at J, leaving 4 bases unmatched. From germline, CDR1 is SGHDN and CDR2 FVKESK. CDR3 length equals 13 residues. CDR3 nucleotide sequence: TGTGCCAGCAGCCAGTTTACAGGGGGCGAGCAGTACTTC. It is translated as CASSQFTGGEQYF. The variable domain in full, with the rest retrieved from reference TRBV14 and TRBJ2-7, is EAGVTQFPSHSVIEKGQTVTLRCDPISGHDNLYWYRRVMGKEIKFLLHFVKESKQDESGMPNNRFLAERTGGTYSTLKVQPAELEDSGVYFCASSQFTGGEQYFGPGTRLTVT.

The table lists this clonotype with a few counts. The gene calls are TRBV20-1 and TRBJ2-5; D may be TRBD2 (6 bases). The germline V gene has CDR1 DFQATT and CDR2 SNEGSKA (reference sequence). This CDR3 is built from 14 residues. V was pared by 3 bases and J by 1 base, with 12 bases between. The chain's CDR3 is CSARTSVVQETQYF. The CDR3 DNA is TGCAGTGCTAGGACTAGTGTTGTCCAAGAGACCCAGTACTTC.

This chain links TRBV5-1 with TRBJ1-2, with D tentatively TRBD1 (5 bases). Trimming cost V 4 bases and J 4 bases, with 17 bases left between them. Germline V lookup: CDR1 SGHRS, CDR2 YFSETQ. The CDR3 length is 15 residues. The chain's CDR3 is CASSPFERDFYGYTF. The CDR3 region has the DNA TGCGCCAGCAGCCCCTTTGAACGGGACTTCTATGGCTACACCTTC.

This clonotype was recorded once. The V gene is TRBV7-6, the J gene TRBJ1-5, with a weak D call TRBD1 (6 bases). Trimming cost V 5 bases and J 7 bases, with 15 bases left between them. This CDR3 has 14 amino acids. Per the germline V gene, CDR1 is SGHVS and CDR2 is FNYEAQ. The CDR3 loop reads CASSQGLREQPQHF. In DNA, the CDR3 is TGTGCCAGCAGCCAGGGGCTTCGGGAGCAGCCCCAGCATTTT.

This chain joins TRBV5-1 and TRBJ2-1; no reliable D call. There are 13 residues in the CDR3. V lost 4 bases and J lost 4, with 9 bases in between. The V gene's germline CDR1 is SGHRS and CDR2 YFSETQ. CDR3 in DNA: TGCGCCAGCAGCATAGAGGTATACAATGAGCAGTTCTTC. Protein sequence: CASSIEVYNEQFF.

This clonotype was seen just once. The genes are TRBV25-1 and TRBJ2-1; D uncertain. V dropped 3 bases and J dropped 15 bases, with 12 bases sitting between them. CDR1 and CDR2 (germline): MGHDK, SYGVNS. The CDR3 sequence is 11 residues long. CDR3 sequence (DNA): TGTGCCAGCAGTGATCGGCTAGAGGTGTTCTTC. Its protein product is CASSDRLEVFF.

This rearrangement joins TRBV20-1 to TRBJ2-3; D gene uncertain. V dropped 2 bases and J dropped 4 bases, with 4 bases sitting between them. Germline V lookup: CDR1 DFQATT, CDR2 SNEGSKA (reference sequence). The CDR3 runs 11 residues. The CDR3 nucleotides read TGCAGTGCTAGATGGGCAGATACGCAGTATTTT. This codes for CSARWADTQYF.

A remark on this clonotype: Being one base from a much bigger clone, this may be a read error. The chain couples TRBV12-3 or TRBV12-4 to TRBJ2-5; TRBD2 is a possible D gene (6 bases). CDR3 length: 13 amino acids. With 8 bases removed from V and 2 bases from J, the gap between germline ends came to 12 bases. CDR3 loop: CASGAGLQETQYF. As DNA, the CDR3 is TGTGCCAGCGGTGCGGGACTTCAAGAGACCCAGTACTTC.

Notes on this clonotype: A read error may explain this, as a much larger clone is one base away. The genes are TRBV30 and TRBJ2-1; D unresolved. The CDR3 covers 11 residues. The germline V gene has CDR1 GTSNPN and CDR2 SVGIG (reference sequence). In nucleotides, the CDR3 is TGTGCCTGGACCTCCTGCAATGAGCAGTTCTTC. Translated: CAWTSCNEQFF.

This clonotype appeared a few times. The chain employs TRBV28 and TRBJ2-7; 8 bases agree with TRBD2. The tail of the sequence fits TRBJ2-5 better, so the J call may be wrong. The CDR3 length is 16 residues. Germline CDR1 MDHEN, CDR2 SYDVKM. CDR3 loop: CASSSIGGAAFETQYF. CDR3 in DNA: TGTGCCAGCAGTTCAATCGGGGGGGCTGCGTTTGAGACCCAGTACTTC.

This clonotype was recorded a few times. The V and J genes are TRBV21-1 and TRBJ1-5; the table assigns TRBD1, which was not confirmed against the DNA. TRBV21-1 is a recognized pseudogene. This CDR3 contains 15 residues. The DNA of the CDR3 is TGTGCCAGCAGCATTACCAGGGGACCCAATCAGCCCCAGCATTTT. This gives the protein CASSITRGPNQPQHF.

This rearrangement joins TRBV5-6 to TRBJ2-1; 8 bases fit TRBD1. The CDR3 totals 16 residues. The trim removed 1 base at V and 0 bases at J, leaving 3 bases unmatched. Germline V CDR1 and CDR2: SGHDT, YYEEEE. CDR3 in amino acids: CASSLPGQASYNEQFF. As DNA, the CDR3 is TGTGCCAGCAGCTTGCCGGGACAGGCCTCCTACAATGAGCAGTTCTTC.

J is TRBJ1-1 and V is TRBV28; 9 bases agree with TRBD1. This CDR3 region has 12 residues. In germline, CDR1 is MDHEN, CDR2 SYDVKM. J lost 11 bases, V lost 6 bases, and 7 bases had no gene match. The CDR3 loop reads CASSRDRESAFF. CDR3 bases: TGTGCCAGCAGCCGGGACAGGGAAAGCGCTTTCTTT.

The genes are TRBV7-9 and TRBJ1-2; D may be TRBD1 (6 bases). Trimming cost V 4 bases and J 6 bases, with 15 bases left between them. Germline CDR1 reads SEHNR; CDR2 reads FQNEAQ (reference sequence). The CDR3 length is 14 residues. The CDR3 bases are TGTGCCAGCAGCTCATCCACAGGGAGGCATGGCTACACCTTC. Its translation is CASSSSTGRHGYTF.

The J gene is TRBJ2-2, the V gene TRBV10-1; D might be TRBD1 (6 bases). From germline, CDR1 is WNHNN and CDR2 SYGVQD (reference sequence). The length of the CDR3 is 16 residues. V shed 4 bases and J shed 3 bases, with 15 bases lying between them. CDR3 sequence reads: CASSARTARYTGELFF. CDR3 sequence (DNA): TGCGCCAGCAGTGCTAGGACAGCAAGATACACCGGGGAGCTGTTTTTT.

The chain is built from TRBV5-5 and TRBJ1-2, with D possibly TRBD1 on 6 matching bases. Germline V gene data show CDR1 as SGHKS and CDR2 as YYEKEE (reference sequence). The CDR3 has 15 residues. V was cut by 3 bases and J by 8 bases, with 20 bases left in between. The CDR3 region is CASSSTQGRLRGYTF. The CDR3 nucleotides are TGTGCCAGCAGCTCGACCCAGGGGCGTCTTAGAGGCTACACCTTC.

This clonotype is a singleton in its sample. The rearrangement links TRBV7-6 to TRBJ2-2; 7 bases map to TRBD1. CDR1 SGHVS and CDR2 FNYEAQ come from the germline V gene. The V gene end was trimmed by 7 bases and the J gene end by 1 base; junction bases not matched to a gene: 6. The CDR3 consists of 15 residues. The CDR3 loop is CASTKGDRNTGELFF. The DNA of the CDR3 is TGTGCCAGCACCAAAGGGGACAGGAACACCGGGGAGCTGTTTTTT.